This T cell receptor beta chain derives from a study of regulatory T cells in long-lasting Graves disease. Study overall: Over 5 years of antithyroid drugs with positive TSH receptor antibodies was taken to mean persistent Graves' disease.

Trimming removed 3 bases from V and 2 bases from J, with 5 bases in between. The germline V gene encodes CDR1 SNHLY and CDR2 FYNNEI. This CDR3 comprises 12 residues. Study-wide results and limits: Persistent disease showed a preference for TRBV28, TRBJ1-2 and TRBJ2-5. Limited sample numbers may have lowered accuracy. Persistent patients had a count of shared public clonotypes (2,741) that exceeded that of new patients (approximately 1,000).

This clonotype was recorded many times. Its antigen is currently unknown. With iRepertoire HTBI primers and Arm-PCR of CDR3 regions, TCR beta libraries were built. TCRdb re-analysed the multiplex PCR reads in MiXCR, keeping a single row per CDR3 protein. The sample lists around 460,000 distinct CDR3 sequences, about 20% occurring once. Specified time point: persistent/refractory GD, antithyroid drugs over 5 years with positive TRAb. The TCR library was made from RNA extracted from PBMCs. The sequencing here drew on peripheral blood mononuclear cells (PBMCs), taken when the disease was refractory, from a patient treated with antithyroid drugs. The sequence came from a female donor with Graves disease. This chain joins TRBV2 and TRBJ2-7; D unclear. CDR3 in DNA: TGTGCCAGCAGTGAGAGTACCTACGAGCAGTACTTC. Translation gives CASSESTYEQYF.